Presented here are 25 T cell receptor beta chains from one specimen sequenced in a study of T-cell memory formation after mild COVID-19. One entry per CDR3 protein results from TCRdb running MiXCR on the 5' RACE reads. Among 98,000 or so distinct CDR3 sequences listed, roughly a sixth were seen once. Sequencing was done on a sample of PBMCs or a T cell subset sorted from them (not recorded which). The source of these receptors is a young man who had mild COVID-19 (a few samples of this study predate the infection). Cell type and time point are not known.

This chain uses TRBV5-1 with TRBJ1-1; maybe TRBD1 (5 bases). CDR1 and CDR2 (germline): SGHRS, YFSETQ. Deletions cut 2 bases from V and 2 bases from J, with 19 bases between. The CDR3 length is 17 residues. CDR3 amino acids: CASSFRGSLRANTEAFF. The CDR3 nucleotides read TGCGCCAGCAGCTTTAGGGGCAGTTTGAGGGCTAACACTGAAGCTTTCTTT.

J is TRBJ1-2 and V is TRBV6-5, with 9 bases lining up with TRBD1. The CDR3 is made up of 16 amino acids. Germline CDR1 and CDR2: MNHEY and SVGAGI. V gave up 6 bases and J gave up 0 bases; unmatched junction bases: 8. CDR3 loop: CASSPQGARSNYGYTF. The CDR3 DNA sequence: TGTGCCAGCAGCCCACAGGGGGCAAGGTCTAACTATGGCTACACCTTC.

V and J are TRBV4-2 and TRBJ1-5; D not certain. The CDR3 has 15 amino acids. V lost 1 base, J lost 2 bases, and 9 bases lay in between. Germline V gene sequence: CDR1 LGHNA, CDR2 YNFKEQ. The chain's CDR3 is CASSQVTGGNQPQHF. Here the CDR3 DNA reads TGTGCCAGCAGCCAAGTAACTGGGGGCAATCAGCCCCAGCATTTT.

The chain employs TRBV6-6 and TRBJ2-1; TRBD2 matches at 7 bases. CDR1 is MNHNY and CDR2 is SVGAGI in the germline V gene (reference sequence). The CDR3 has 16 residues. V shed 2 bases, J shed 5 bases, and the junction held 9 bases outside the gene matches. The CDR3 coding sequence is TGTGCCAGCAGTTACGGTCCGGCGGCGGGGGACAATGAGCAGTTCTTC. Amino acids: CASSYGPAAGDNEQFF.

V usage is TRBV7-9 and J usage is TRBJ1-1; D perhaps matches TRBD1 (6 bases). Germline V lookup: CDR1 SEHNR, CDR2 FQNEAQ (reference sequence). This CDR3 region has 15 residues. Trimming stripped 1 base from V and 3 bases from J, with 12 bases between. The CDR3 coding sequence is TGTGCCAGCAGCTTAGATCCCTCAGGGGACACTGAAGCTTTCTTT. It encodes CASSLDPSGDTEAFF.

In this sample, this clonotype turned up a few times. V usage is TRBV20-1 and J usage is TRBJ2-3, with TRBD2 matching over 7 bases. The V gene end was trimmed by 0 bases and the J gene end by 12 bases; junction bases not matched to a gene: 3. Germline V gene lookup returns CDR1 DFQATT and CDR2 SNEGSKA (reference sequence). CDR3 size: 11 residues. This chain's CDR3 is CSARDRTRQYF. Written as DNA, the CDR3 is TGCAGTGCTAGAGATCGGACTAGACAGTATTTT.

This clonotype was detected ten times or more. The J gene is TRBJ2-1, the V gene TRBV4-3; 10 bases agree with TRBD1. There are 15 residues in the CDR3. Germline assignment: CDR1 LGHNA and CDR2 YSLEER. V was pared by 0 bases and J by 8 bases, with 4 bases of the junction left unmatched. CDR3 sequence reads: CASSQEGQGWDEQFF. The CDR3 bases are TGCGCCAGCAGCCAAGAGGGACAGGGGTGGGATGAGCAGTTCTTC.

This clonotype has only a few counts. The V call is TRBV11-2, the J call TRBJ2-3, with unresolved D. CDR3 length: 18 residues. CDR1 SGHAT and CDR2 FQNNGV come from the germline V gene. V was cut by 1 base and J by 2 bases, with 19 bases left in between. The CDR3 DNA sequence: TGTGCCAGCAGCTTAGTTCTATGGAGAGGTAGGCACACAGATACGCAGTATTTT. Its translation: CASSLVLWRGRHTDTQYF.

In this sample, this clonotype turned up many times. The chain is built from TRBV6-5 and TRBJ1-5; the D is unclear. Trimming stripped 3 bases from V and 7 bases from J, with 7 bases between. CDR1 MNHEY and CDR2 SVGAGI come from the germline V gene. The CDR3 is made up of 12 amino acids. CDR3 loop: CASSYLVQPQHF. In DNA form, the CDR3 reads TGTGCCAGCAGTTATTTGGTACAGCCCCAGCATTTT.

The sample holds a few counts of this clonotype. The chain couples TRBV3-1 to TRBJ1-2; D is possibly TRBD1 (6 bases). Between the trimmed V and J ends, which lost 2 bases and 8 bases, there was a span of 9 bases. Per germline, CDR1 LGHDT and CDR2 YNNKEL (reference sequence). This CDR3 comprises 12 residues. The CDR3 here is CASSQNREGYTF. The CDR3 region has the DNA TGTGCCAGCAGCCAAAACAGGGAGGGCTACACCTTC.

This chain links TRBV20-1 with TRBJ1-3; D is uncertain. CDR3 size: 10 residues. Germline-derived CDR1 and CDR2 are DFQATT and SNEGSKA (reference sequence). The ends were cut back, 5 bases at V and 3 bases at J, with 2 bases in the middle. This CDR3 is CSARGNTIYF. CDR3 in DNA: TGCAGTGCTCGTGGAAACACCATATATTTT.

This clonotype has just a few counts. V gene TRBV5-1 combines with J gene TRBJ1-2, with D hard to call. CDR1 and CDR2 from the germline V gene are SGHRS and YFSETQ. The V end lost 4 bases, the J end lost 4 bases, and 11 bases lay between the germline ends. This CDR3 is 13 amino acids long. The CDR3 spells CASSLDIFYGYTF. The DNA of the CDR3 is TGCGCCAGCAGCCTAGACATCTTCTATGGCTACACCTTC.

This clonotype was picked up many times. The chain combines TRBV20-1 with TRBJ2-5, with D perhaps TRBD2 (7 bases). CDR3 length: 12 residues. Germline V gene lookup returns CDR1 DFQATT and CDR2 SNEGSKA (reference sequence). The V end lost 8 bases, the J end lost 4 bases, and 14 bases lay between the germline ends. The CDR3 bases are TGCAGTCCCAAAGGGGGGGGAGAGACCCAGTACTTC. It yields the protein CSPKGGGETQYF.

J is TRBJ2-2 and V is TRBV24-1; 11 bases align to TRBD2. V dropped 0 bases and J dropped 1; count of bases not matched to a gene: 0. Germline CDR1 is KGHDR and CDR2 is SFDVKD. This CDR3 has 17 amino acids. The CDR3 loop reads CATSDLTSGGNTGELFF. The CDR3 bases are TGTGCCACCAGTGATTTGACTAGCGGGGGGAACACCGGGGAGCTGTTTTTT.

This sequence joins TRBV12-3 or TRBV12-4 and TRBJ2-7, with no clear D. Trimming shortened V by 2 bases and J by 6 bases, and 11 bases separated the two germline ends. The CDR3 runs to 13 residues. CDR3 loop: CASSLWAGGEQYV. In DNA, the CDR3 is TGTGCCAGCAGTTTATGGGCAGGCGGCGAGCAGTACGTC.

This chain links TRBV6-2 or TRBV6-3 with TRBJ2-3, with 14 bases fitting TRBD2. V lost 3 bases, J lost 5 bases, and 22 bases stayed unmatched. This CDR3 spans 22 amino acids. From germline, CDR1 is MNHEY and CDR2 SVGEGT. CDR3 in DNA: TGTGCCAGCAGTTATCCATCCTCTTACTCAAGACTAGCGGGGGGGCGTCAAGATACGCAGTATTTT. This codes for CASSYPSSYSRLAGGRQDTQYF.

This clonotype was counted at least ten times. The chain combines TRBV12-3 or TRBV12-4 with TRBJ2-3; D tentatively fits TRBD1 or TRBD2 (6 bases each). The length of the CDR3 is 14 residues. Deletions cut 8 bases from V and 4 bases from J, with 16 bases between. The CDR3 protein is CASRRDTGADTQYF. The DNA of the CDR3 is TGTGCCAGCCGCCGGGACACGGGAGCAGATACGCAGTATTTT.

The genes are TRBV24-1 and TRBJ1-1; D gene ambiguous. The CDR3 consists of 12 residues. Trimming left V 1 base short and J 7 bases short, with 6 bases between. Germline V gene sequence: CDR1 KGHDR, CDR2 SFDVKD. Written as DNA, the CDR3 is TGTGCCACCAGTGATTTAACCCGTGAAGCTTTCTTT. It specifies CATSDLTREAFF.

At least ten counts were recorded for this clonotype. CDR3 protein: CASKRREVFNSPLHF. The CDR3 bases are TGTGCCAGCAAACGCAGGGAAGTGTTTAATTCACCCCTCCACTTT. J is TRBJ1-6 and V is TRBV12-3 or TRBV12-4; a possible D gene is TRBD1 (5 bases). The V and J ends lost 7 bases and 6 bases respectively, with 16 bases between them. The CDR3 runs 15 residues.

V is TRBV6-1 and J is TRBJ2-1, with unresolved D. The CDR3 spans 13 residues. The V gene's germline CDR1 is MNHNS and CDR2 SASEGT. Trimming took off 3 bases at V and 2 bases at J, with 5 bases between the two ends. The CDR3 coding sequence is TGTGCCAGCAGTGACAGGCCCTACAATGAGCAGTTCTTC. Translating it yields CASSDRPYNEQFF.

As to this clonotype: One junction end does not reproduce the germline sequence, and a read error may be involved. The V gene is TRBV7-7, the J gene TRBJ2-3, with a possible D match to TRBD1 (5 bases). CDR3 length equals 13 residues. CDR1 is SSHAT and CDR2 is FNYEAQ in the germline V gene (reference sequence). The CDR3 coding sequence is TGTGCTAGCAGCCCTACAGGAGTAGATACGCAGTATTTT. This codes for CASSPTGVDTQYF.

In its sample, this clonotype was seen a few times. The rearrangement links TRBV4-1 to TRBJ1-6, with D unclear. The ends were cut back, 3 bases at V and 5 bases at J, with 11 bases in the middle. The length of the CDR3 is 15 residues. Germline CDR1 is MGHRA and CDR2 is YSYEKL. The CDR3 loop is CASSQRWADNSPLHF. The DNA for the CDR3 is TGCGCCAGCAGCCAGAGGTGGGCAGATAATTCACCCCTCCACTTT.

This clonotype was recorded many times. This sequence joins TRBV20-1 and TRBJ2-5, with D unclear. Per germline, CDR1 DFQATT and CDR2 SNEGSKA (reference sequence). CDR3 length: 16 residues. With 4 bases removed from V and 1 base from J, the gap between germline ends came to 19 bases. The CDR3: CSAKDGRKASQETQYF. CDR3 in DNA: TGCAGTGCTAAGGACGGACGGAAAGCAAGCCAAGAGACCCAGTACTTC.

This clonotype was found a few times. The V gene is TRBV20-1, the J gene TRBJ2-5; TRBD1 might be the D (5 bases). V lost 0 bases, J lost 4 bases, and 12 bases lay in between. The CDR3 length is 14 residues. Germline CDR1 and CDR2: DFQATT and SNEGSKA (reference sequence). The DNA of the CDR3 is TGCAGTGCTAGAGATAGGGGCGCTGCAGAGACCCAGTACTTC. Residues: CSARDRGAAETQYF.

In its sample, this clonotype was seen many times. The CDR3 protein is CATGLASHNEQFF. The DNA of the CDR3 is TGTGCCACGGGACTAGCATCCCACAATGAGCAGTTCTTC. The chain has TRBV7-2 and TRBJ2-1; 9 nucleotides match TRBD2. CDR1 is SGHTA, CDR2 FQGNSA, per germline. The V segment lost 10 bases and the J segment 5 bases; nucleotides outside the gene matches: 6. CDR3 length equals 13 residues.